This is a list of T cell receptor beta chains from one sample in a study of CD8 T cells in Susac syndrome. TCRdb re-derived calls from the immunoSEQ multiplex PCR reads in MiXCR, one entry per CDR3 protein. The sample has 150,000 to 180,000 distinct CDR3 sequences, 90% to 95% seen once. Sequenced: CD4+ T cells from PBMCs. The source of these receptors is a human donor with Susac syndrome. The CDR3 runs from the conserved cysteine through the conserved F or W. D genes are given only for firm matches.

TRBJ2-7	-	TRBV20-1	CSGRGGGPYEQYF	TGCAGTGGCAGAGGTGGGGGGCCCTACGAGCAGTACTTC
TRBJ2-1	-	TRBV5-1	CASSLGGGGDEQFF	TGCGCCAGCAGCTTGGGCGGGGGCGGAGATGAGCAGTTCTTC
TRBJ2-7	TRBD2	TRBV11-2	CASSSSGGPAYEQYF	TGTGCCAGCAGCTCTAGCGGGGGGCCTGCATACGAGCAGTACTTC
TRBJ2-3	-	TRBV9	CASSVAVGGALDTQYF	TGTGCCAGCAGCGTAGCCGTGGGGGGGGCCCTAGATACGCAGTATTTT
TRBJ2-1	TRBD2	TRBV12-3/TRBV12-4	CASRRGLAGNNEQFF	TGTGCCAGCAGGCGGGGACTAGCGGGTAACAATGAGCAGTTCTTC
TRBJ2-5	-	TRBV15	CATSVGGQETQYF	TGTGCCACCAGCGTCGGGGGCCAAGAGACCCAGTACTTC
TRBJ2-5	-	TRBV29-1	CSVEDNRAGETQYF	TGCAGCGTTGAAGATAACAGGGCGGGGGAGACCCAGTACTTC
TRBJ1-2	TRBD1	TRBV3-1	CASGQGTGHRHGYTF	TGTGCCAGTGGACAAGGGACAGGGCATCGGCATGGCTACACCTTC
TRBJ1-1	-	TRBV5-1	CASSPSGQANTEAFF	TGCGCCAGCAGCCCATCTGGGCAGGCGAACACTGAAGCTTTCTTT
TRBJ2-7	-	TRBV12-3/TRBV12-4	CASSDDGAYEQYF	TGTGCCAGCAGTGATGACGGCGCCTACGAGCAGTACTTC
TRBJ1-6	TRBD1	TRBV7-6	CASSIGQGADSPLHF	TGTGCCAGCAGCATTGGACAGGGGGCCGATTCACCCCTCCACTTT
TRBJ2-1	-	TRBV4-3	CASSQGRGSYNEQFF	TGCGCCAGCAGCCAGGGTCGGGGCTCCTACAATGAGCAGTTCTTC
TRBJ2-3	TRBD2	TRBV20-1	CSASLGGAGKDTQYF	TGCAGTGCTAGTCTCGGGGGGGCCGGTAAAGATACGCAGTATTTT